The 28 T cell receptor beta chains below come from one sample, sequenced in a study of CD8+CD57+ T cells in acquired aplastic anemia. TCR beta VDJ combinations and CDR3 sequences were profiled from genomic DNA. TCRdb used MiXCR to reprocess the reads, holding one entry per CDR3 protein. The repertoire consists of roughly 200,000 distinct CDR3 sequences, with approximately 60% occurring once and the leading ten covering about 60%. For sequencing, patients were chosen who had shown expansion of CD8+CD57+ cells by flow cytometry. The sample consisted of sorted CD4+, CD8+, or CD8+CD57+ T cells (not recorded which) from PBMCs. These receptors were collected from a human donor with aplastic anemia.

The chain links TRBV29-1 to TRBJ2-2; TRBD1 matches at 8 bases. There are 12 residues in the CDR3. V lost 7 bases and J lost 8; bases outside the gene matches: 6. The germline CDR1 and CDR2 sequences are SQVTM and ANQGSEA. CDR3 in DNA: TGCAGCGGCGGACAGGGATCTGGGGAGCTGTTTTTT. This encodes CSGGQGSGELFF.

The V gene is TRBV5-1, the J gene TRBJ2-7; 8 bases match TRBD2. Germline assignment: CDR1 SGHRS and CDR2 YFSETQ. V shed 2 bases, J shed 7 bases, and the junction held 8 bases outside the gene matches. The CDR3 is 14 residues long. The DNA for the CDR3 is TGCGCCAGCAGCTTCGCGGGGGGTGCTAGGGAGCAGTACTTC. It yields the protein CASSFAGGAREQYF.

V is TRBV15 and J is TRBJ1-5; 7 bases align to TRBD1. The V gene's germline CDR1 is LNHNV and CDR2 YYDKDF (reference sequence). The CDR3 has 16 amino acids. With V trimmed by 2 bases and J by 6 bases, 10 bases remained unmatched. This CDR3 is CATSRTPRQGSQPQHF. The CDR3 bases are TGTGCCACCAGCAGAACCCCGCGACAGGGAAGTCAGCCCCAGCATTTT.

On this clonotype: Compared with germline, one end of the junction differs, possibly owing to a read error. The chain links TRBV5-4 to TRBJ2-3, with D perhaps TRBD2 (5 bases). This CDR3 is built from 15 residues. Germline V lookup: CDR1 SGHNT, CDR2 YYREEE (reference sequence). CDR3 bases: TGTGCCGGCAGCTTAGGAAGCGGTAGCACAGATACGCAGTATTTT. Protein: CAGSLGSGSTDTQYF.

This clonotype was seen only a few times. This chain connects TRBV5-1 to TRBJ2-1, with TRBD2 matching 9 bases. V was clipped by 0 bases and J by 2 bases; unmatched bases: 6. The CDR3 length is 17 residues. Per the germline V gene, CDR1 is SGHRS and CDR2 is YFSETQ. The CDR3 DNA reads as TGCGCCAGCAGCTTGGCCGAGGCGGGAGGGGCCTACAATGAGCAGTTCTTC. This sequence encodes CASSLAEAGGAYNEQFF.

There are many counts of this clonotype. The chain carries TRBV7-8 and TRBJ2-5; TRBD1 is a possible D gene (5 bases). Trimming cost V 1 base and J 0 bases, with 12 bases left between them. Looked up from germline, CDR1 is SGHVS and CDR2 is FQNEAQ. The CDR3 runs 16 residues. The CDR3 coding sequence is TGTGCCAGCAGCTTAGAGGGTGGGGCCTACCAAGAGACCCAGTACTTC. Its translation: CASSLEGGAYQETQYF.

CDR3: CASSQEERSYEQYF. For the CDR3, the DNA is TGCGCCAGCAGCCAAGAAGAAAGATCCTACGAGCAGTACTTC. This sequence joins TRBV4-1 and TRBJ2-7; D unclear. V lost 0 bases, J lost 1 base, and 7 bases lay in between. Per the germline V gene, CDR1 is MGHRA and CDR2 is YSYEKL. CDR3 length: 14 amino acids.

The genes are TRBV4-3 and TRBJ2-7, with unresolved D. CDR1 and CDR2 (germline): LGHNA, YSLEER. The CDR3 spans 14 residues. V was pared by 4 bases and J by 2 bases, with 12 bases between. CDR3 in amino acids: CASSRAKGAYEQYF. The CDR3 DNA follows: TGCGCCAGCAGCCGAGCCAAGGGCGCCTACGAGCAGTACTTC.

J is TRBJ2-5 and V is TRBV7-3, with 9 bases that match TRBD2. CDR1 and CDR2 (germline): SGHTA, FQGTGA. The CDR3 totals 13 residues. Germline trimming cut 7 bases from V and 3 bases from J; bases unmatched to any gene: 3. The CDR3 bases are TGTGCCAGCAACATAGCGGGGGAAGAGACCCAGTACTTC. It specifies CASNIAGEETQYF.

The genes are TRBV9 and TRBJ1-4, with 8 bases aligning to TRBD1. V shed 4 bases, J shed 7 bases, and the junction held 9 bases outside the gene matches. The CDR3 is 15 residues long. From germline, CDR1 is SGDLS and CDR2 YYNGEE. CDR3 sequence (DNA): TGTGCCAGCAGCCCCCAGGACAGGGAGGGTGAAAAACTGTTTTTT. Its protein is CASSPQDREGEKLFF.

The chain uses TRBV15 and TRBJ1-1; D perhaps matches TRBD1 (6 bases). Looked up from germline, CDR1 is LNHNV and CDR2 is YYDKDF (reference sequence). This CDR3 is built from 17 residues. The V end lost 0 bases, the J end lost 6 bases, and 20 bases lay between the germline ends. The CDR3 region has the DNA TGTGCCACCAGCAGAGATGAGGTCGACAGGTTCGACCCTGAAGCTTTCTTT. Translated, it gives CATSRDEVDRFDPEAFF.

The chain recombines TRBV7-2 with TRBJ2-5, with D tentatively TRBD1 (6 bases). CDR1 is SGHTA, CDR2 FQGNSA, per germline. This CDR3 is 13 amino acids long. V lost 0 bases and J 7 bases, leaving 9 bases between the germline ends. The CDR3 sequence is CASSLAEGGTQYF. CDR3 DNA sequence: TGTGCCAGCAGCTTAGCGGAAGGGGGGACCCAGTACTTC.

The chain is built from TRBV5-1 and TRBJ1-2, with 7 nucleotides matching TRBD1. CDR1 SGHRS and CDR2 YFSETQ come from the germline V gene. CDR3 size: 15 residues. After removal of 6 bases from V and 7 bases from J, the junction contained 15 bases not matched to a gene. The CDR3: CASNPTTGAPSGYTF. DNA of the CDR3: TGCGCCAGCAACCCTACCACAGGGGCTCCCTCTGGCTACACCTTC.

This rearrangement joins TRBV5-1 to TRBJ2-6; D is undetermined. The length of the CDR3 is 17 residues. Germline loops: CDR1 SGHRS, CDR2 YFSETQ. Trimming removed 1 base from V and 0 bases from J, with 11 bases in between. The CDR3 DNA reads TGCGCCAGCAGCTTGCGTACTGGCCCCTCTGGGGCCAACGTCCTGACTTTC. The encoded protein is CASSLRTGPSGANVLTF. The entire variable domain, with the rest obtained from reference TRBV5-1 and TRBJ2-6, is as follows: KAGVTQTPRYLIKTRGQQVTLSCSPISGHRSVSWYQQTPGQGLQFLFEYFSETQRNKGNFPGRFSGRQFSNSRSEMNVSTLELGDSALYLCASSLRTGPSGANVLTFGAGSRLTVL.

This clonotype was recorded a few times. The rearrangement links TRBV28 to TRBJ2-7; D is possibly TRBD1 (6 bases). With 7 bases removed from V and 3 bases from J, the gap between germline ends came to 13 bases. Germline V gene sequence: CDR1 MDHEN, CDR2 SYDVKM. The CDR3 sequence is 13 residues long. The DNA for the CDR3 is TGTGCCAGCACCCTACCAGGGGTCTACGAGCAGTACTTC. Its translation: CASTLPGVYEQYF.

The chain combines TRBV12-3 or TRBV12-4 with TRBJ2-1; 7 nucleotides match TRBD1. The V and J ends lost 5 bases and 3 bases, in that order; junction bases with no gene match: 10. CDR3 size: 16 residues. CDR3 bases: TGTGCCAGCAGTGGGGGCCCGGGACAGTTCTACAATGAGCAGTTCTTC. This gives the protein CASSGGPGQFYNEQFF.

The chain couples TRBV6-5 to TRBJ2-7, with TRBD2 matching 12 bases. V was pared by 5 bases and J by 3 bases, with 5 bases of the junction left unmatched. In germline, CDR1 is MNHEY, CDR2 SVGAGI. The CDR3 is 15 residues long. Here the CDR3 DNA reads TGTGCCAGCAGTGGACGACTAGCGGGAGTCTACGAGCAGTACTTC. It codes for CASSGRLAGVYEQYF.

In regard to this clonotype: The conserved phenylalanine or tryptophan is not found at the CDR3 terminus, so this likely reflects a read error. The V call is TRBV10-3, the J call TRBJ2-1; no clear D gene. This CDR3 spans 14 amino acids. Deletions cut 2 bases from V and 4 bases from J, with 9 bases between. Germline CDR1 ENHRY, CDR2 SYGVKD. Written as DNA, the CDR3 is TGTGCCATCAGTGAGCGTCAACCTTACAATGAGCAGTTCCTC. Translation gives CAISERQPYNEQFL.

The chain recombines TRBV10-2 with TRBJ2-7; D gene unclear. The V end was cut by 0 bases, the J end by 5 bases, with 17 bases between. The CDR3 length is 16 residues. Germline loops: CDR1 WSHSY, CDR2 SAAADI. As DNA, the CDR3 is TGCGCCAGCAGTGAGTCGATATCAGCGACCTCAAACGAGCAGTACTTC. Translated, it gives CASSESISATSNEQYF.

The CDR3 is CSARDEKGLPEVQYF. CDR3 bases: TGCAGTGCTAGAGATGAGAAGGGACTCCCCGAGGTCCAGTACTTC. The gene calls are TRBV20-1 and TRBJ2-5; tentative D call: TRBD2 (6 bases). Germline loops: CDR1 DFQATT, CDR2 SNEGSKA (reference sequence). The CDR3 extends over 15 amino acids. Trimming removed 0 bases at V and 10 bases at J, with 21 bases between.

The chain couples TRBV7-8 to TRBJ1-1, with D uncertain. V gave up 7 bases and J gave up 3 bases, with 15 bases separating them. Looked up from germline, CDR1 is SGHVS and CDR2 is FQNEAQ. This CDR3 spans 14 amino acids. The CDR3, as DNA: TGTGCCAGCATCTCCCGCCCCTTGGACACTGAAGCTTTCTTT. This translates into CASISRPLDTEAFF.

The chain carries TRBV15 and TRBJ2-1, with unresolved D. Trimming took off 1 base at V and 7 bases at J, with 5 bases between the two ends. Germline values: CDR1 LNHNV, CDR2 YYDKDF (reference sequence). CDR3 size: 12 residues. CDR3 loop: CATSRVRNEQFF. In DNA, the CDR3 is TGTGCCACCAGCAGAGTGCGGAATGAGCAGTTCTTC.

This clonotype was counted only a few times. The chain carries TRBV15 and TRBJ2-6; D gene uncertain. Per the germline V gene, CDR1 is LNHNV and CDR2 is YYDKDF (reference sequence). V lost 7 bases and J lost 1, with 8 bases in between. The CDR3 is 14 residues long. The CDR3 coding sequence is TGTGCCACCAAGCCAGAGTCTGGGGCCAACGTCCTGACTTTC. Protein: CATKPESGANVLTF.

This clonotype was counted once. The V and J genes are TRBV7-9 and TRBJ1-5; D might be TRBD1 (5 bases). V was cut by 4 bases and J by 2 bases, with 12 bases left in between. Germline CDR1 SEHNR, CDR2 FQNEAQ (reference sequence). The CDR3 totals 15 residues. The CDR3 here is CASSSARDGNQPQHF. DNA for the CDR3: TGTGCCAGCAGCTCGGCACGGGACGGCAATCAGCCCCAGCATTTT.

The sample holds many counts of this clonotype. The genes are TRBV12-3 or TRBV12-4 and TRBJ1-2; D unresolved. The V end lost 6 bases, the J end lost 6 bases, and 17 bases lay between the germline ends. CDR3 size: 14 residues. CDR3 sequence (DNA): TGTGCCAGCAGCCCTCGTCTGGGTTTGGATGGCTACACCTTC. It translates to CASSPRLGLDGYTF.

The chain employs TRBV7-9 and TRBJ2-1; D is unclear. Germline V lookup: CDR1 SEHNR, CDR2 FQNEAQ (reference sequence). This CDR3 has 14 residues. V lost 5 bases and J 0 bases, leaving 8 bases between the germline ends. In nucleotides, the CDR3 is TGTGCCAGCAGCGCACGCAGCTCCTACAATGAGCAGTTCTTC. Translated: CASSARSSYNEQFF.

This chain links TRBV19 with TRBJ1-5; 8 bases map to TRBD1. V shed 5 bases and J 3 bases; nucleotides not matched to a gene: 6. Germline CDR1 is LNHDA and CDR2 is SQIVND (reference sequence). There are 15 residues in the CDR3. The CDR3 sequence is CASSPRDRPNQPQHF. CDR3 in DNA: TGTGCCAGTAGTCCCCGGGACAGGCCCAATCAGCCCCAGCATTTT.

This clonotype was observed a single time. The chain combines TRBV20-1 with TRBJ2-5; D unresolved. Trimming cost V 2 bases and J 2 bases, with 6 bases left between them. Germline V gene data show CDR1 as DFQATT and CDR2 as SNEGSKA (reference sequence). This CDR3 spans 12 amino acids. The CDR3 sequence is CSARYGQETQYF. In DNA, the CDR3 is TGCAGTGCTAGATACGGGCAAGAGACCCAGTACTTC.